Listed below are T cell receptor beta chains from one sample, sequenced in a study of cytomegalovirus exposure and HLA in healthy donors. Libraries were prepared by immunoSEQ multiplex PCR; TCRdb keeps only in-frame clonotypes and omits some of them. The sample comprises around 65,000 clones, 62% of which are singletons, and roughly 2.8% rests with the top ten. The sample comprised PBMCs. Every receptor here comes from a young man in good health and CMV-seronegative. Both conserved end residues are part of each CDR3. D genes are given only for firm matches. Clone size appears in some rows only: once, few, many, or a class for an expanded clone.

d_call clone_size cdr3_length j_call v_call cdr3_nt cdr3_aa
- - 14 TRBJ1-1 TRBV27 TGTGCCAGCAGTTTATCGCCCTCAGGTACTGAAGCTTTCTTT CASSLSPSGTEAFF
TRBD2 - 20 TRBJ2-7 TRBV7-7 TGTGCCAGCAGCCTCCTCCCCAGGACTAGCGGGGGGGTGAGATTGGTCGAGCAGTACTTC CASSLLPRTSGGVRLVEQYF
- once 15 TRBJ2-5 TRBV4-2 TGTGCCAGCAGCCAAGATCCACTAGCCGTAGAGACCCAGTACTTC CASSQDPLAVETQYF
- few 15 TRBJ2-5 TRBV5-8 TGTGCCAGCAGCTTGGTACAGGGGAGGAGGGAGACCCAGTACTTC CASSLVQGRRETQYF
- - 13 TRBJ2-7 TRBV6-5 TGTGCCAGCATGGGGCAGGGCTCCCACGAGCAGTACTTC CASMGQGSHEQYF
- - 13 TRBJ2-7 TRBV27 TGTGCCAGCAGCCCGGACACCCGCTACGAGCAGTACTTC CASSPDTRYEQYF
- - 15 TRBJ2-5 TRBV7-7 TGTGCCAGCAGCCTCGCGGGATTTGGGCAAGAGACCCAGTACTTC CASSLAGFGQETQYF
TRBD1 - 15 TRBJ1-2 TRBV5-8 TGTGCCAGCACGGTACAGGGGGTAGCGCGGGGAGGCTACACCTTC CASTVQGVARGGYTF
- once 13 TRBJ1-1 TRBV30 TGTGCCTGGAGTGTACGGAGGAACACTGAAGCTTTCTTT CAWSVRRNTEAFF
- - 15 TRBJ2-1 TRBV9 TGTGCCAGCAGCCCCCGGGACTCAGAATACAATGAGCAGTTCTTC CASSPRDSEYNEQFF
TRBD1 once 15 TRBJ2-1 TRBV15 TGTGCCACCAGCCCCGGGACAGGGGGCTTTAATGAGCAGTTCTTC CATSPGTGGFNEQFF
- few 14 TRBJ1-1 TRBV5-6 TGTGCCAGCAGCTTACCCCTTGAGACTGGCATCGCTTTCTTT CASSLPLETGIAFF
- few 14 TRBJ1-1 TRBV27 TGTGCCAGCAGTCTCGCCAGGGCTGGGACTGAAGCTTTCTTT CASSLARAGTEAFF
- - 12 TRBJ1-1 TRBV6-5 TGTGCCAGCAGTACATTGAACACTGAAGCTTTCTTT CASSTLNTEAFF
- - 13 TRBJ2-1 TRBV5-4 TGTGCCAGCAGCTTGGACAATTACAATGAGCAGTTCTTC CASSLDNYNEQFF
- - 14 TRBJ2-7 TRBV6-5 TGTGCCAGCAGTGTATCCAGGGTTACCTACGAGCAGTACTTC CASSVSRVTYEQYF
TRBD2 - 15 TRBJ2-5 TRBV29-1 TGCAGCGTTGAACCAGGACTAGTCGGCGAAGAGACCCAGTACTTC CSVEPGLVGEETQYF
- - 13 TRBJ1-2 TRBV5-4 TGTGCCAGCAGCTTAGAGGGGGACTATGGCTACACCTTC CASSLEGDYGYTF
TRBD2 few 14 TRBJ2-1 TRBV25-1 TGTGCCAGCAGGTTAGCGGGGGATCACACTGAGCAGTTCTTC CASRLAGDHTEQFF
- - 15 TRBJ1-5 TRBV6-1 TGTGCCAGCAGATCATATTCCTCGGGCAATCAGCCCCAGCATTTT CASRSYSSGNQPQHF
- few 14 TRBJ1-6 TRBV30 TGTGCCTGGAGCTCAGGGGTCCTCGAGGCACCCCTCCACTTT CAWSSGVLEAPLHF
- - 14 TRBJ2-7 TRBV6-1 TGTGCCAGCGTTGCCCAGGGTAACTCCTACGAGCAGTACTTC CASVAQGNSYEQYF
TRBD1 - 13 TRBJ2-1 TRBV6-4 TGTGCCAGCAGTCGGGACAGTCTCAATGAGCAGTTCTTC CASSRDSLNEQFF
- few 14 TRBJ1-1 TRBV7-9 TGTGCCAGCAGCCTCCCGGGGGTTGGCACTGAAGCTTTCTTT CASSLPGVGTEAFF
- - 14 TRBJ2-7 TRBV6-5 TGTGCCAGCAGCCCGGACAGTTTTTCCTACGAGCAGTACTTC CASSPDSFSYEQYF
- - 13 TRBJ1-1 TRBV7-2 TGTGCCAGCAGCTTATCCGCCCGGGGTGAAGCTTTCTTT CASSLSARGEAFF
- - 14 TRBJ1-6 TRBV2 TGTGCCAGCATCCCAGGGCGAGGCAATTCACCCCTCCACTTT CASIPGRGNSPLHF
TRBD1 - 16 TRBJ2-2 TRBV5-1 TGCGCCAGCAGCGAGGTAGGACAGGCATACGCCGGGGAGCTGTTTTTT CASSEVGQAYAGELFF
- - 15 TRBJ1-5 TRBV7-2 TGTGCCAGCAGCTTAGTCGGACAGAATAATCAGCCCCAGCATTTT CASSLVGQNNQPQHF
TRBD1 - 15 TRBJ1-4 TRBV2 TGTGCCAGCAGCGCCGGGACAGGGGTTGCTGAAAAACTGTTTTTT CASSAGTGVAEKLFF
TRBD1 - 16 TRBJ1-6 TRBV11-2 TGTGCCAGCAGCTTCCCCTCGACAGGGGGGGATTCACCCCTCCACTTT CASSFPSTGGDSPLHF
- - 16 TRBJ2-1 TRBV7-8 TGTGCCAGCAGCAAGTACGGACAGAGCTCCTACAATGAGCAGTTCTTC CASSKYGQSSYNEQFF
- - 14 TRBJ2-5 TRBV5-8 TGTGCCAGCAGCTTACTAGCAGGTCAAGAGACCCAGTACTTC CASSLLAGQETQYF
TRBD2 - 15 TRBJ2-7 TRBV6-5 TGTGCCAGTCAAATTCTAGCGGGTAGCTCCTACGAGCAGTACTTC CASQILAGSSYEQYF
- - 15 TRBJ1-1 TRBV6-5 TGTGCCAGCAGCACTGGGGCAGACCCGAACACTGAAGCTTTCTTT CASSTGADPNTEAFF
TRBD1 once 13 TRBJ1-1 TRBV30 TGTGCCTGGAGTCAACAGGGGGACACTGAAGCTTTCTTT CAWSQQGDTEAFF
TRBD2 - 18 TRBJ2-2 TRBV4-2 TGTGCCAGCAGCCAAGATCCCAGCGGGGGGCCGAACACCGGGGAGCTGTTTTTT CASSQDPSGGPNTGELFF
- few 14 TRBJ2-7 TRBV7-8 TGTGCCAGCAGCTTAGGCGGGGGCCCTTCCGAGCAGTACTTC CASSLGGGPSEQYF
TRBD1 - 16 TRBJ1-4 TRBV29-1 TGCAGCGGAGATGTTCTCCGGGACAGGTGCGTTGAAAAACTGTTTTTT CSGDVLRDRCVEKLFF
TRBD2 once 16 TRBJ2-3 TRBV2 TGTGCCAGCAGTGATTATGGGACTAGCGGGACAGATACGCAGTATTTT CASSDYGTSGTDTQYF
TRBD1 - 13 TRBJ2-5 TRBV2 TGTGCCAGCGGCCGAGACAGGGGTGAGACCCAGTACTTC CASGRDRGETQYF
TRBD1 few 16 TRBJ1-4 TRBV5-4 TGTGCCAGCAGCCTGAAGACAGGGGCAACTAATGAAAAACTGTTTTTT CASSLKTGATNEKLFF
- - 13 TRBJ1-5 TRBV30 TGTGCCTGGTCTAAGGGAGGGAATCAGCCCCAGCATTTT CAWSKGGNQPQHF
- - 10 TRBJ1-2 TRBV29-1 TGCAGCGTTGACGGGAATGGCTACACCTTC CSVDGNGYTF